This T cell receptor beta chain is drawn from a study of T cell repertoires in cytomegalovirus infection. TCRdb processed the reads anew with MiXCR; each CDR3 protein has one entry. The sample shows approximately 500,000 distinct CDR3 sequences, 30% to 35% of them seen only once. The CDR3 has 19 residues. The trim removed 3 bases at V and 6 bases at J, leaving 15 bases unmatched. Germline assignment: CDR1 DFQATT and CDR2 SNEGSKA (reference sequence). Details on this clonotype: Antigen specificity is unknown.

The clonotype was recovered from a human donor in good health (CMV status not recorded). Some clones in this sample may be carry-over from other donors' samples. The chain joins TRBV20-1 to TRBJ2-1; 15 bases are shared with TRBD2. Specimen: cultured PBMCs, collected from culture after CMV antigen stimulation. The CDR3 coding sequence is TGCAGTGCTAGTTTTTGGACTAGCGGGAGGGGGAGGTCGGGCAATGAGCAGTTCTTC. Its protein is CSASFWTSGRGRSGNEQFF.